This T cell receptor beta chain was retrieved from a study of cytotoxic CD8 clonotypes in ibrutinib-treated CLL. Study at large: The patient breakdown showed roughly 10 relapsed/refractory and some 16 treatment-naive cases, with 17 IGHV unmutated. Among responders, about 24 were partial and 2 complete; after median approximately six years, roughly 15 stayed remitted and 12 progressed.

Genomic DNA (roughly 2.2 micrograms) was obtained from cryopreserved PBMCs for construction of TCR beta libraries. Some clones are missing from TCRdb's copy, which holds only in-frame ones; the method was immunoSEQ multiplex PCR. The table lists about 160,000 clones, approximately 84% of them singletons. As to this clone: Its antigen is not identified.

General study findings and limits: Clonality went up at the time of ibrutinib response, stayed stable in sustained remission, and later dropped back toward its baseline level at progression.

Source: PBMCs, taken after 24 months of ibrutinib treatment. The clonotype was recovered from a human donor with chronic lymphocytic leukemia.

The CDR3 loop reads CATSRATSGGGEQYF. CDR3 nucleotides: TGTGCCACCAGCAGAGCTACGTCCGGGGGAGGCGAGCAGTACTTC. The J gene is TRBJ2-7, the V gene TRBV15; D possibly corresponds to TRBD2 (6 bases). Germline CDR1 is LNHNV and CDR2 is YYDKDF (reference sequence). V was pared by 1 base and J by 6 bases, with 16 bases between. The CDR3 length is 15 residues.